This T cell receptor (beta chain) emerged from a study of blood T cell repertoires in COVID-19. The data were produced by immunoSEQ multiplex PCR, yet TCRdb's version contains in-frame clones alone and is incomplete. Of 270,000 or so clones in the sample, 85% were seen once. This clone was observed a handful of times. Germline CDR1 reads SGHTA; CDR2 reads FQGNSA. This CDR3 is 15 amino acids long. After removal of 2 bases from V and 7 bases from J, the junction contained 10 bases not matched to a gene. Sequenced: peripheral blood. The chain combines TRBV7-2 with TRBJ2-7; 8 nucleotides agree with TRBD2. This clonotype was sampled from a human donor in a cohort sampled during active COVID-19. The CDR3 region has the DNA TGTGCCAGCAGCTTAACCAGCGGGAGTTTTCGAGAGCAGTACTTC. Translated: CASSLTSGSFREQYF.